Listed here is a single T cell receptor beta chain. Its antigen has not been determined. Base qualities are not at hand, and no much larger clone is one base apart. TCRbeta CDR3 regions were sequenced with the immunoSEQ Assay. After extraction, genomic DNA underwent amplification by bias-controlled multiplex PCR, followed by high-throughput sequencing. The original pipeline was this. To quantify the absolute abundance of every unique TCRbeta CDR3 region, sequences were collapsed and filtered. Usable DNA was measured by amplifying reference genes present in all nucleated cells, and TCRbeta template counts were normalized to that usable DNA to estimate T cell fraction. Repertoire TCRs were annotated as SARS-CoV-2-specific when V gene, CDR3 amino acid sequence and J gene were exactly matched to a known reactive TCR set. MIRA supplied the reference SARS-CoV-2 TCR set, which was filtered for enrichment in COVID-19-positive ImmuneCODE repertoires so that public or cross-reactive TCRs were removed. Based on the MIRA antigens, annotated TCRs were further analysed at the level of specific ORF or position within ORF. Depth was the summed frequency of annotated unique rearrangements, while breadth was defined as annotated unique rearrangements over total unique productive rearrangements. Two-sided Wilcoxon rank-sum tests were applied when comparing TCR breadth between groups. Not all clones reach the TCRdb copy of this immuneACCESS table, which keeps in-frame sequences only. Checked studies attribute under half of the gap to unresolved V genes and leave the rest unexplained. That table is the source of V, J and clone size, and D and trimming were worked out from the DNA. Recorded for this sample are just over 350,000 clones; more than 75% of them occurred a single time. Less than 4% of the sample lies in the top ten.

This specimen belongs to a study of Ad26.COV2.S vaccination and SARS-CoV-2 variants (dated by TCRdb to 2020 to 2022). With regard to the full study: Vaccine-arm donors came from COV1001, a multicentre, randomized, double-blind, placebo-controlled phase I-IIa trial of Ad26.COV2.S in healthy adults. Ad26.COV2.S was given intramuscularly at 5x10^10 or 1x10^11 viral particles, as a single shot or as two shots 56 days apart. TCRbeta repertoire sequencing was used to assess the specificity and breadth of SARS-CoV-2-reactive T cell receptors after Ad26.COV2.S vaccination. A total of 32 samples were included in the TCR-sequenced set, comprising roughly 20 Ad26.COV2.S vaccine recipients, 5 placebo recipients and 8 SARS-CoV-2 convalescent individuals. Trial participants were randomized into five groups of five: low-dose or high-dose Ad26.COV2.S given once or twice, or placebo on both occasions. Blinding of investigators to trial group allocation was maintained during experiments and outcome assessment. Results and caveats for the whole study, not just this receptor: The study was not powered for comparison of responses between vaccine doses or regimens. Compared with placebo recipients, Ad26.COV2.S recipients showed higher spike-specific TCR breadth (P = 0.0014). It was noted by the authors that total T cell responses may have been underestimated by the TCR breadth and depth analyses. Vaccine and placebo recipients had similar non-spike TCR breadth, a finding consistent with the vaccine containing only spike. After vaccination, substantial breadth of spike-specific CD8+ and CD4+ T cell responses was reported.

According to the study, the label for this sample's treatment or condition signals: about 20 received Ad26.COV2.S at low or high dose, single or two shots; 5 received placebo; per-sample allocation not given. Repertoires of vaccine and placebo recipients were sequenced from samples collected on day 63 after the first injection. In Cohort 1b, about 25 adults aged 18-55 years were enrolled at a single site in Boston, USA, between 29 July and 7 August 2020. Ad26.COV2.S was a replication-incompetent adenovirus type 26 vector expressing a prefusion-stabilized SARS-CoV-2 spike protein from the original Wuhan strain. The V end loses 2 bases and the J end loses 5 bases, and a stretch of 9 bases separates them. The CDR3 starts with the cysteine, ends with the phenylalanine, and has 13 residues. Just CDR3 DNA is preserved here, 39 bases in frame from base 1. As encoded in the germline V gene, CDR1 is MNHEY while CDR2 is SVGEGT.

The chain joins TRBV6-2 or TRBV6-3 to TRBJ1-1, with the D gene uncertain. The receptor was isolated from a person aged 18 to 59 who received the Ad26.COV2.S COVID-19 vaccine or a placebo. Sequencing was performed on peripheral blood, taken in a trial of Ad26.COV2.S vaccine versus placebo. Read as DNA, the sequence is TGTGCCAGCAGTTACGAATCGGGGACTGAAGCTTTCTTT. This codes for CASSYESGTEAFF.